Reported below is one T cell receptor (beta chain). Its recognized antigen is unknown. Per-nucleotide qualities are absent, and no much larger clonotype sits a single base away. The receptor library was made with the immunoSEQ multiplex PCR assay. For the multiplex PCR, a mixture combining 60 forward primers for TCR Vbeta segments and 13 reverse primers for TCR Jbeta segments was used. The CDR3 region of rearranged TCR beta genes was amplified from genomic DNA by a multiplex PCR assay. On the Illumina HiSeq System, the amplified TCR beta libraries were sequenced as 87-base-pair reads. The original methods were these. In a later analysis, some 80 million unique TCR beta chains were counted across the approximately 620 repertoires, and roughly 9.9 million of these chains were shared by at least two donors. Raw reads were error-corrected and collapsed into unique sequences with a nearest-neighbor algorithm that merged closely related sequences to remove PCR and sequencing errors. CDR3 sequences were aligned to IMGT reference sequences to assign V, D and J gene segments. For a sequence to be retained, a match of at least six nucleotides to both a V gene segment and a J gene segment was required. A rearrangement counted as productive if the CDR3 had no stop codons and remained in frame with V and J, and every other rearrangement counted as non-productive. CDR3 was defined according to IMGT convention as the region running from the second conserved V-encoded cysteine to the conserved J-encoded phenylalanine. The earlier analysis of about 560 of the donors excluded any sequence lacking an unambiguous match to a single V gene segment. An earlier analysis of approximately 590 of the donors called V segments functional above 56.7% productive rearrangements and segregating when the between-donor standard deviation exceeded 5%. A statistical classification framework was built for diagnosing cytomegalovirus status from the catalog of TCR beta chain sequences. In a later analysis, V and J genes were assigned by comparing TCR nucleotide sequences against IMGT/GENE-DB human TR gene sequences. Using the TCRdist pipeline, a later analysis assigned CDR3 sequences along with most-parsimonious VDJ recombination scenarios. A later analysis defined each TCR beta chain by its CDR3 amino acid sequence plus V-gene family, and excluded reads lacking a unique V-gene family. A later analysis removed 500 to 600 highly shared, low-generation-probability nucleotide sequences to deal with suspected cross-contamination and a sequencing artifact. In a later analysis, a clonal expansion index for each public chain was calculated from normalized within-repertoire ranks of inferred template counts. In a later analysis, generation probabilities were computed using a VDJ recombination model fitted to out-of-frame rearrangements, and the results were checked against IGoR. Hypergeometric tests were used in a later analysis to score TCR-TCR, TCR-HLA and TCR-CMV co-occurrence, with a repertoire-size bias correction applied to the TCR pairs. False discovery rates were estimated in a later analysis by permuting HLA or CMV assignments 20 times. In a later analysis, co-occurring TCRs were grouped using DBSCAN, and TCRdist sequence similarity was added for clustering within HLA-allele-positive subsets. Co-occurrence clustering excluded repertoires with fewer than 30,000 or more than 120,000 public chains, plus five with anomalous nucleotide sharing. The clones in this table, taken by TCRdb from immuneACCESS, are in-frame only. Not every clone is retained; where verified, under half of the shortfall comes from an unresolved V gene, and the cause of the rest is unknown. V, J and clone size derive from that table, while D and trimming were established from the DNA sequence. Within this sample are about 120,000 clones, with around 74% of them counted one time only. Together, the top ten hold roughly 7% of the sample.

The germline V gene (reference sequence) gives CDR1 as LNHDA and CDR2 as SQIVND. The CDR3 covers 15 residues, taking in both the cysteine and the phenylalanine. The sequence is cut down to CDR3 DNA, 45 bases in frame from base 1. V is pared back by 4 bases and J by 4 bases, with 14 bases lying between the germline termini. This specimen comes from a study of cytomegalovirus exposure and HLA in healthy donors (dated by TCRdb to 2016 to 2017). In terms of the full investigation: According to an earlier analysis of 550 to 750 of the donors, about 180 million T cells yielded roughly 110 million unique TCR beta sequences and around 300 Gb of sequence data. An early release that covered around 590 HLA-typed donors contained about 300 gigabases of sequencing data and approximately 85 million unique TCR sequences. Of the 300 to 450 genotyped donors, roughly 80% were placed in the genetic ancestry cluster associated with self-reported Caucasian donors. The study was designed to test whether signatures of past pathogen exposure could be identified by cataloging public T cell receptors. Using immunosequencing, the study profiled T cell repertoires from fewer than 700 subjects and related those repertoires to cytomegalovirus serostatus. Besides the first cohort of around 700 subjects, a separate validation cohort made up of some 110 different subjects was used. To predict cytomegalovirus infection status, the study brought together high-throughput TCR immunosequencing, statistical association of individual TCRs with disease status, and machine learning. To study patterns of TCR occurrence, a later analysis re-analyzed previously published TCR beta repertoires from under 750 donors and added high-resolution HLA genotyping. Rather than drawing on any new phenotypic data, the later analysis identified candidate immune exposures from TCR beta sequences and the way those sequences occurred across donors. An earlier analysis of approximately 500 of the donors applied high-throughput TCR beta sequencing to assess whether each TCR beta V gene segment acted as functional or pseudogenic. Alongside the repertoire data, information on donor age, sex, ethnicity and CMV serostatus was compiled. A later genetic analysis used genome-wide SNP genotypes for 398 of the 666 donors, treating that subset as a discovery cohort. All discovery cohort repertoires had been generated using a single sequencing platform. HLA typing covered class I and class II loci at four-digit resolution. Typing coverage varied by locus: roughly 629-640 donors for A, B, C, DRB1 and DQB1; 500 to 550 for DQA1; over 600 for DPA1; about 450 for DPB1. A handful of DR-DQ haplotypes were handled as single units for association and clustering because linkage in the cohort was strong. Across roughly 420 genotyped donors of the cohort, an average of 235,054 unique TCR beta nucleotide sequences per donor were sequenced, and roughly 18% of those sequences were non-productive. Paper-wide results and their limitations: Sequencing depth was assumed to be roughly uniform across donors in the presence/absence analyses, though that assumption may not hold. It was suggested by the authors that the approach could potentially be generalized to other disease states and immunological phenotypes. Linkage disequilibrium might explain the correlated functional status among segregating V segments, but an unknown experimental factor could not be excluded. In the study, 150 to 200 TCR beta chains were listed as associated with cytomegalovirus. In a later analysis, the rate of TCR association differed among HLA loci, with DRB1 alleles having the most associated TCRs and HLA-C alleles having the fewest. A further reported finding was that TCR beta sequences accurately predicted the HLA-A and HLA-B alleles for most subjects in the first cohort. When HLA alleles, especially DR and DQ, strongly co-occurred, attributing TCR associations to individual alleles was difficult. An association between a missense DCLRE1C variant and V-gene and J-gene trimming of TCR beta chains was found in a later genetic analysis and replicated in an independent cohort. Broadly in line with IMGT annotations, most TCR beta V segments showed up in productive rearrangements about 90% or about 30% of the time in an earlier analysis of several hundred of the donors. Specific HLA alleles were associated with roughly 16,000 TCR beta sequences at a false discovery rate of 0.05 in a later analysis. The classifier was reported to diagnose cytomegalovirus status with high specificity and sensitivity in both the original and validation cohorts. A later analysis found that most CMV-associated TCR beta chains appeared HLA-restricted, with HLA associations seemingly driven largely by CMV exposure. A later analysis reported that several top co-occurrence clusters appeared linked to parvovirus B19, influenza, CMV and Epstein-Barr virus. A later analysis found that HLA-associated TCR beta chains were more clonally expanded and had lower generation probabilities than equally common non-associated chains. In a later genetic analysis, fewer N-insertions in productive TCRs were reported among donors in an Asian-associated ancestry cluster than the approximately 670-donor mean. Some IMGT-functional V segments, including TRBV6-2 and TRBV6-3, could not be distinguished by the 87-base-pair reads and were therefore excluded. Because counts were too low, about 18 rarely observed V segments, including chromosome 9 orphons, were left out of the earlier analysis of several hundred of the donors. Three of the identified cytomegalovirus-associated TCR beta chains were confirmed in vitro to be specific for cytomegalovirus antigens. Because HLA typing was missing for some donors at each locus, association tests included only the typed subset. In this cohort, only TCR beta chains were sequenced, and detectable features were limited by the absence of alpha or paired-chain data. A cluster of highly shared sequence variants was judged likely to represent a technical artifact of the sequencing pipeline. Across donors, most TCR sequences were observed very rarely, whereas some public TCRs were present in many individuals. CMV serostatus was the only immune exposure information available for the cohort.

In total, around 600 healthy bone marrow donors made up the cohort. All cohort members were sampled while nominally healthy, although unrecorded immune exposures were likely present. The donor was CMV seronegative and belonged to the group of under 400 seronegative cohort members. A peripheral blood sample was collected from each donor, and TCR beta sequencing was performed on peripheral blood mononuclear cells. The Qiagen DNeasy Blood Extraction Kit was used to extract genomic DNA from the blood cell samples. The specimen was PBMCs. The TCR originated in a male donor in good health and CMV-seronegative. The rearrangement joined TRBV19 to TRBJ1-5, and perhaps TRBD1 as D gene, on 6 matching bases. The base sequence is TGTGCCAGTAGTACAATCCAGGGGAATAATCAGCCCCAGCATTTT. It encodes CASSTIQGNNQPQHF.